This T cell receptor (beta chain) was captured in a study of shared clonotypes between healthy human individuals. Here immunoSEQ multiplex PCR was the method, and the copy in TCRdb shows in-frame clones only, minus some. Of roughly 2.4 million clones listed, 90% to 97% are singletons. This CDR3 has 13 amino acids. Looked up from germline, CDR1 is MNHNS and CDR2 is SASEGT. Trimming took off 4 bases at V and 7 bases at J, with 11 bases between the two ends. The source material was naive CD4+ T cells sorted from blood. Noted subset: CD45RA+ positively selected. The chain carries TRBV6-1 and TRBJ2-1; D is ambiguous. The origin of this receptor is a young man in good health. The CDR3, as DNA: TGTGCCAGCAGTGCGGTGTGGGGTAATGAGCAGTTCTTC. Translated: CASSAVWGNEQFF.